The rows below give T cell receptor beta chains drawn from one sample of a study of OX40 agonist ivuxolimab in advanced cancers. Sequencing was performed with immunoSEQ multiplex PCR; in TCRdb, only in-frame clones are kept and a portion is missing. The sample consists of roughly 41,000 clones, roughly nine tenths of them appearing once. The sequenced sample was CD4+ or CD8+ T cells sorted from blood, obtained in a trial of the OX40 agonist ivuxolimab. These receptors originate from an adult with an advanced solid tumor such as melanoma, head and neck, liver or kidney cancer. Both conserved end residues are trimmed from each CDR3.

j_call: TRBJ2-2; v_call: TRBV7-2; cdr3_aa: ASSLPTSGAHTGELF
j_call: TRBJ2-2; v_call: TRBV4-1; cdr3_aa: ASSLYPGTENTGELF
j_call: TRBJ2-7; v_call: TRBV4-2; cdr3_aa: ASSQAGAFYEQY
j_call: TRBJ2-2; v_call: TRBV7-9; cdr3_aa: ASSFSGLAGGPSGELF
j_call: TRBJ2-5; v_call: TRBV27; cdr3_aa: ASSPWTGQETQY
j_call: TRBJ2-1; v_call: TRBV5-4; cdr3_aa: ASSLGSTPGNEQF
j_call: TRBJ2-7; v_call: TRBV5-1; cdr3_aa: ASSLGDGQY
j_call: TRBJ2-7; v_call: TRBV11-2; cdr3_aa: ASSPTRRVRDIAYEQY
j_call: TRBJ1-5; v_call: TRBV2; cdr3_aa: ASRELDSLNQPQH
j_call: TRBJ1-2; v_call: TRBV7-9; cdr3_aa: ASSPDGGANYGYT
j_call: TRBJ2-7; v_call: TRBV11-3; cdr3_aa: ASSRLGTGTDAYEQY
j_call: TRBJ2-5; v_call: TRBV5-4; cdr3_aa: ASSLGLAGGWTQY
j_call: TRBJ1-1; v_call: TRBV27; cdr3_aa: ASSFSGRGNTEAF
j_call: TRBJ2-3; v_call: TRBV5-1; cdr3_aa: ASRSGAFPTDTQY
j_call: TRBJ1-2; v_call: TRBV5-1; cdr3_aa: ASSELDAGQLYGYT
j_call: TRBJ2-1; v_call: TRBV27; cdr3_aa: ASSPPGGPTYNEQF
j_call: TRBJ2-1; v_call: TRBV19; cdr3_aa: ASSPGRDAGVYNEQF
j_call: TRBJ2-1; v_call: TRBV7-2; cdr3_aa: ASRFSGGWNEQF
j_call: TRBJ2-1; v_call: TRBV7-6; cdr3_aa: ASSETGVLNEQF
j_call: TRBJ2-1; v_call: TRBV5-1; cdr3_aa: ASSFQAGGAYNEQF
j_call: TRBJ1-3; v_call: TRBV13; cdr3_aa: ASSFHLSGNTIY
j_call: TRBJ1-1; v_call: TRBV28; cdr3_aa: ASSFTGTGRPGNTEAF
j_call: TRBJ1-3; v_call: TRBV28; cdr3_aa: ASRNDRHSGNTIY
j_call: TRBJ1-5; v_call: TRBV4-3; cdr3_aa: ASSQHLRTGIMGQPQH
j_call: TRBJ2-1; v_call: TRBV27; cdr3_aa: ASSYILAGGPDEQF
j_call: TRBJ2-1; v_call: TRBV7-6; cdr3_aa: ASSLADRVEQF
j_call: TRBJ2-7; v_call: TRBV5-1; cdr3_aa: ASSYGLQGAYEQY
j_call: TRBJ1-3; v_call: TRBV5-6; cdr3_aa: ASSSLSGTSGNTIY
j_call: TRBJ2-7; v_call: TRBV27; cdr3_aa: ASKMTGSYEQY
j_call: TRBJ1-5; v_call: TRBV27; cdr3_aa: ASSLVWGQPQH
j_call: TRBJ2-5; v_call: TRBV6-1; cdr3_aa: ASSELRGRRKTQY
j_call: TRBJ2-1; v_call: TRBV9; cdr3_aa: ASSVAGGSYNEQF